Each of the 29 T cell receptor beta chains below was sequenced from the same sample in a study of CD8 T cells in ankylosing spondylitis. In TCRdb, the 5' RACE reads were re-called with MiXCR into one record per CDR3 protein. The table has about 170,000 distinct CDR3 sequences, around 19% seen once; the top ten hold roughly 8%. The source material was blood, either unsorted or a sorted T cell fraction (not recorded which). These receptors were obtained from a male donor with ankylosing spondylitis or in good health (not recorded which).

The chain joins TRBV12-3 or TRBV12-4 to TRBJ2-1; D ambiguous. The CDR3 sequence is 15 residues long. The V and J ends lost 6 bases and 2 bases respectively, with 14 bases between them. This CDR3 is CASSRRRVTYNEQFF. Written as DNA, the CDR3 is TGTGCCAGCAGCCGCCGCCGGGTTACCTACAATGAGCAGTTCTTC.

This clonotype came up many times. J is TRBJ1-2 and V is TRBV20-1; the D is unclear. V was shortened by 3 bases and J by 3 bases, with 14 bases between the two germline ends. The CDR3 extends over 14 amino acids. CDR1 DFQATT and CDR2 SNEGSKA come from the germline V gene (reference sequence). CDR3 coding DNA: TGCAGTGCTAGTAATTTAAACCGGGACTATGGCTACACCTTC. The encoded protein is CSASNLNRDYGYTF.

This clonotype was seen ten or more times. This sequence joins TRBV18 and TRBJ2-5, with TRBD1 identical over 7 bases. CDR3 length equals 13 residues. CDR1 is KGHSH, CDR2 LQKENI, per germline. Trimming cost V 3 bases and J 4 bases; bases outside gene matches: 2. CDR3 coding DNA: TGTGCCAGCTCACCGCGACAGGGAGAGACCCAGTACTTC. Protein: CASSPRQGETQYF. Full variable domain (remainder filled in from reference TRBV18 and TRBJ2-5): NAGVMQNPRHLVRRRGQEARLRCSPMKGHSHVYWYRQLPEEGLKFMVYLQKENIIDESGMPKERFSAEFPKEGPSILRIQQVVRGDSAAYFCASSPRQGETQYFGPGTRLLVL.

The genes are TRBV20-1 and TRBJ2-7, with 13 nucleotides matching TRBD2. The V and J ends lost 4 bases and 1 base, in that order; junction bases with no gene match: 1. This CDR3 region has 14 residues. Germline CDR1 and CDR2: DFQATT and SNEGSKA (reference sequence). CDR3 DNA: TGCAGTGCTACGGGACTAGCGGGATCCTACGAGCAGTACTTC. Its protein product is CSATGLAGSYEQYF.

This clonotype appeared many times. This rearrangement joins TRBV27 to TRBJ2-7; D is tentatively TRBD1 or TRBD2 (5 bases each). CDR3 size: 15 residues. V was clipped by 3 bases and J by 7 bases, with 19 bases between them. CDR1 is MNHEY and CDR2 is SMNVEV in the germline V gene (reference sequence). The CDR3 loop is CASSFLKTLEGEQYF. The CDR3 nucleotides read TGTGCCAGCAGTTTCCTTAAAACTCTAGAGGGGGAGCAGTACTTC.

This clonotype appeared a few times. The V gene is TRBV27, the J gene TRBJ2-1, with no clear D. Trimming removed 2 bases at V and 6 bases at J, with 8 bases between. There are 13 residues in the CDR3. CDR1 is MNHEY and CDR2 is SMNVEV in the germline V gene (reference sequence). The CDR3 loop reads CASSLILFNEQFF. CDR3 nucleotide sequence: TGTGCCAGCAGTTTAATCCTCTTCAATGAGCAGTTCTTC.

This clonotype was observed a few times. This sequence joins TRBV3-1 and TRBJ2-5; 11 bases match TRBD2. Germline CDR1 and CDR2: LGHDT and YNNKEL (reference sequence). The CDR3 contains 18 residues. The ends lost 5 bases at V and 1 base at J; junction bases unmatched: 12. In DNA, the CDR3 is TGTGCCAGCAGCGACCCGGCTGGACTAGCGGGTAGCCAAGAGACCCAGTACTTC. Translated, it gives CASSDPAGLAGSQETQYF.

There are many counts of this clonotype. V gene TRBV20-1 combines with J gene TRBJ1-2; no definite D call. Per the germline V gene, CDR1 is DFQATT and CDR2 is SNEGSKA (reference sequence). The V end was cut by 0 bases, the J end by 8 bases, with 13 bases between. The CDR3 sequence is 13 residues long. The CDR3 DNA follows: TGCAGTGCTAGAGAGGGCCAATGGACCGGCTACACCTTC. Protein: CSAREGQWTGYTF.

The V gene is TRBV7-2, the J gene TRBJ2-5; perhaps TRBD2 as D (5 bases). The V gene's germline CDR1 is SGHTA and CDR2 FQGNSA. V was shortened by 3 bases and J by 5 bases, with 13 bases between the two germline ends. The CDR3 has 14 residues. The CDR3 is CASSFSPSRETQYF. The CDR3, as DNA: TGTGCCAGCAGCTTTAGCCCTAGCCGGGAGACCCAGTACTTC.

This clonotype was seen a handful of times. This chain links TRBV3-1 with TRBJ1-5; D remains ambiguous. The CDR3 consists of 14 residues. V lost 0 bases and J 5 bases, leaving 8 bases between the germline ends. The germline CDR1 and CDR2 sequences are LGHDT and YNNKEL (reference sequence). The CDR3: CASSQDGQYQPQHF. The CDR3 region has the DNA TGTGCCAGCAGCCAAGATGGTCAATATCAGCCCCAGCATTTT.

CDR3 protein: CSVNKGTSGREQFF. The DNA of the CDR3 is TGCAGCGTGAACAAGGGGACTAGCGGGAGAGAACAGTTCTTC. The chain couples TRBV29-1 to TRBJ2-1, with 14 bases identical to TRBD2. This CDR3 spans 14 amino acids. Losses at the gene ends were 6 bases for V and 13 bases for J; bases not matched to a gene: 11. CDR1 SQVTM and CDR2 ANQGSEA come from the germline V gene.

This clonotype was found many times. The chain employs TRBV5-1 and TRBJ2-1; a possible D gene is TRBD2 (7 bases). V was cut by 4 bases and J by 0 bases, with 11 bases left in between. This CDR3 is built from 15 residues. The germline V gene has CDR1 SGHRS and CDR2 YFSETQ. CDR3 residues: CASSEGGSSYNEQFF. For the CDR3, the DNA is TGCGCCAGCAGCGAGGGGGGGAGCTCCTACAATGAGCAGTTCTTC.

This clonotype was counted at least ten times. J is TRBJ2-1 and V is TRBV20-1; 11 nucleotides agree with TRBD2. The V gene's germline CDR1 is DFQATT and CDR2 SNEGSKA (reference sequence). The CDR3 has 22 amino acids. J gave up 3 bases and V 0 bases, and 22 bases lay outside the gene matches. The DNA for the CDR3 is TGCAGTGCTAGAGATCGGGGACTTGGGGCTAGCGGGAGGACCGACTACTACAATGAGCAGTTCTTC. Its protein is CSARDRGLGASGRTDYYNEQFF.

This clonotype was seen repeatedly, ten times or more. This chain connects TRBV5-1 to TRBJ2-1; D remains ambiguous. CDR3 length equals 14 residues. From germline, CDR1 is SGHRS and CDR2 YFSETQ. With 6 bases removed from V and 3 bases from J, the gap between germline ends came to 13 bases. The CDR3 region has the DNA TGCGCCAGCACTGCAGCGCAGATCTACAATGAGCAGTTCTTC. Its translation is CASTAAQIYNEQFF.

This clonotype is labeled medium-sized. This chain links TRBV12-3 or TRBV12-4 with TRBJ2-1; tentatively, D is TRBD2 (5 bases). This CDR3 contains 12 residues. As DNA, the CDR3 is TGTGCAACTGACGGGACCTACAATGAGCAGTTCTTC. Its protein is CATDGTYNEQFF.

The table lists this clonotype with a few counts. The rearrangement links TRBV28 to TRBJ2-2, with D unresolved. Per the germline V gene, CDR1 is MDHEN and CDR2 is SYDVKM. The CDR3 has 12 amino acids. Between the trimmed V and J ends, which lost 2 bases and 8 bases, there was a span of 6 bases. This chain's CDR3 is CASSLMWGELFF. The CDR3 DNA sequence: TGTGCCAGCAGTTTAATGTGGGGGGAGCTGTTTTTT.

In its sample, this clonotype was seen many times. The rearrangement links TRBV12-3 or TRBV12-4 to TRBJ2-1; no definite D call. The length of the CDR3 is 11 residues. The ends were cut back, 3 bases at V and 10 bases at J, with 7 bases in the middle. The CDR3 protein is CASSFSREQFF. The CDR3, as DNA: TGTGCCAGCAGTTTTTCCCGGGAGCAGTTCTTC.

CDR3 protein: CAWTGGGTDTQYF. In DNA form, the CDR3 reads TGTGCCTGGACGGGAGGGGGCACAGATACGCAGTATTTT. This rearrangement joins TRBV30 to TRBJ2-3; TRBD2 aligns across 8 bases. The CDR3 is 13 amino acids. V gave up 4 bases and J gave up 1 base; unmatched junction bases: 1. Germline V gives CDR1 GTSNPN, CDR2 SVGIG (reference sequence).

The chain employs TRBV2 and TRBJ2-1; D gene uncertain. The V end lost 7 bases, the J end lost 0 bases, and 13 bases lay between the germline ends. CDR1 and CDR2 (germline): SNHLY, FYNNEI. The CDR3 covers 15 residues. The CDR3 bases are TGTGCCAGCACCGCTTGGGTAGGCTCCTACAATGAGCAGTTCTTC. It translates to CASTAWVGSYNEQFF.

CDR3 nucleotides: TGCGCCAGCAGCCCCACCGCCGGACTTGTCACCGGGGAGCTGTTTTTT. It specifies CASSPTAGLVTGELFF. The V call is TRBV5-1, the J call TRBJ2-2, with a weak D call TRBD2 (5 bases). This CDR3 is 16 amino acids long. Germline V gene sequence: CDR1 SGHRS, CDR2 YFSETQ. V dropped 4 bases and J dropped 4 bases, with 17 bases sitting between them.

This clonotype was counted between two and nine times. This rearrangement joins TRBV5-5 to TRBJ2-4, with a possible D match to TRBD2 (5 bases). Per germline, CDR1 SGHKS and CDR2 YYEKEE (reference sequence). The CDR3 loop spans 13 amino acids. V gave up 0 bases and J gave up 9 bases, with 10 bases separating them. CDR3 residues: CASSLEGRGIQYF. Here the CDR3 DNA reads TGTGCCAGCAGCTTGGAGGGTCGGGGCATTCAGTACTTC. The full variable domain, in which reference TRBV5-5 and TRBJ2-4 provide the parts outside the CDR3, is DAGVTQSPTHLIKTRGQQVTLRCSPISGHKSVSWYQQVLGQGPQFIFQYYEKEERGRGNFPDRFSARQFPNYSSELNVNALLLGDSALYLCASSLEGRGIQYFGAGTRLSVL.

The gene calls are TRBV9 and TRBJ2-2, with D perhaps matching TRBD1 (5 bases). The CDR3 runs 14 residues. V was shortened by 3 bases and J by 3 bases, with 9 bases between the two germline ends. The germline CDR1 and CDR2 sequences are SGDLS and YYNGEE. CDR3 protein: CASSATDYTGELFF. The CDR3 nucleotides are TGTGCCAGCAGCGCGACAGACTACACCGGGGAGCTGTTTTTT.

The sample holds many counts of this clonotype. This CDR3 reads CASSQNRETQYF. DNA for the CDR3: TGTGCCAGCAGCCAAAACCGGGAGACCCAGTACTTC. The chain couples TRBV12-3 or TRBV12-4 to TRBJ2-5; D gene ambiguous. There are 12 residues in the CDR3. V lost 6 bases and J lost 5, with 10 bases in between.

There are a few counts of this clonotype. The chain carries TRBV6-1 and TRBJ2-1; 7 nucleotides agree with TRBD1. CDR3 length: 14 residues. After removal of 7 bases from V and 0 bases from J, the junction contained 3 bases not matched to a gene. Germline loops: CDR1 MNHNS, CDR2 SASEGT. The CDR3 nucleotides read TGTGCCAGCACTGAGGGGGCCTCCTACAATGAGCAGTTCTTC. It specifies CASTEGASYNEQFF.

This chain connects TRBV4-1 to TRBJ2-7, with D possibly matching TRBD2 (5 bases). Germline V CDR1 and CDR2: MGHRA, YSYEKL. CDR3 length: 16 residues. V dropped 1 base and J dropped 0 bases, with 13 bases sitting between them. CDR3 residues: CASSQGVSGLSYEQYF. The CDR3, as DNA: TGCGCCAGCAGCCAAGGGGTGAGCGGCCTCTCCTACGAGCAGTACTTC.

Written as DNA, the CDR3 is TGCAGCGCTCTAGCGGGACCTTTCAATGAGCAGTTCTTC. Protein sequence: CSALAGPFNEQFF. This chain connects TRBV29-1 to TRBJ2-1, with TRBD2 matching over 9 bases. Trimming removed 7 bases from V and 6 bases from J; junction bases left unmatched: 7. This CDR3 has 13 amino acids. The germline gives CDR1 SQVTM, CDR2 ANQGSEA.

This clonotype has a count of ten or more. This sequence joins TRBV5-1 and TRBJ2-1; 12 bases are shared with TRBD2. Germline lookup yields CDR1 SGHRS and CDR2 YFSETQ. CDR3 length: 16 residues. Germline trimming cut 4 bases from V and 0 bases from J; bases unmatched to any gene: 2. CDR3 nucleotides: TGCGCCAGCAGCCGGACTAGCGGGAACTCCTACAATGAGCAGTTCTTC. Translating gives CASSRTSGNSYNEQFF.

As concerns this clonotype: A much larger clone differs from this one at a single base, so this may be a read error. CDR3 protein: CTSSSPALVGTGELFF. DNA of the CDR3: TGCACCAGCAGCTCCCCAGCTCTAGTGGGCACCGGGGAGCTGTTTTTT. The rearrangement uses TRBV5-1 and TRBJ2-2; D unclear. Germline V gene sequence: CDR1 SGHRS, CDR2 YFSETQ. The CDR3 runs 16 residues.

This sequence joins TRBV5-5 and TRBJ2-4, with TRBD1 matching 10 bases. There are 14 residues in the CDR3. Germline V gene sequence: CDR1 SGHKS, CDR2 YYEKEE (reference sequence). Unmatched junction bases numbered 1, after V lost 3 bases and J lost 4 bases. The CDR3 DNA reads TGTGCCAGCAGCTGGGGACAGGGGAAAAACATTCAGTACTTC. It encodes CASSWGQGKNIQYF.